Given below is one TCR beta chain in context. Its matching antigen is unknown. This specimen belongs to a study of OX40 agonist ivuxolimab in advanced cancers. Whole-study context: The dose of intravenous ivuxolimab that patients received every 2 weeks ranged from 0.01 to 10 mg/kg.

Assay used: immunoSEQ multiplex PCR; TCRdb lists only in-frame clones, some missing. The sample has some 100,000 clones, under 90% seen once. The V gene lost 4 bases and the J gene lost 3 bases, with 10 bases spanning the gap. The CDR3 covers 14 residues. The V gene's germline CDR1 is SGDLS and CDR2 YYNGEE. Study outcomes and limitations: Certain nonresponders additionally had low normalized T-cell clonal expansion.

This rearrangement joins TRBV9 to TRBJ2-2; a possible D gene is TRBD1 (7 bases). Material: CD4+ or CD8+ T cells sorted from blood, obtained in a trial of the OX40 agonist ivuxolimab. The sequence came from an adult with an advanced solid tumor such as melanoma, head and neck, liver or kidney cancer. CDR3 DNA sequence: TGTGCCAGCAGCCCCAGGGGGGACACCGGGGAGCTGTTTTTT. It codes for CASSPRGDTGELFF. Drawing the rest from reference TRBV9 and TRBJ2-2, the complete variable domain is DSGVTQTPKHLITATGQRVTLRCSPRSGDLSVYWYQQSLDQGLQFLIQYYNGEERAKGNILERFSAQQFPDLHSELNLSSLELGDSALYFCASSPRGDTGELFFGEGSRLTVL.